What follows describes a single T cell receptor (beta chain). The data derive from a study of blood T cell repertoires in COVID-19. Study-level background: Specimens from acute and convalescent COVID-19 originated in the United States, Italy and Spain.

Sequencing used immunoSEQ multiplex PCR; TCRdb keeps in-frame clones, though not all of them. The sample has over 200,000 clones, nearly 90% seen once. The sequenced material came from peripheral blood. This TCR was recovered from a young woman with acute or convalescent COVID-19.

CDR3 sequence: CASSLRQPEAFF. As DNA, the CDR3 is TGTGCCAGCAGCTTGCGACAGCCTGAAGCTTTCTTT. This rearrangement joins TRBV5-8 to TRBJ1-1, with D possibly being TRBD1 (5 bases). The V gene lost 1 base and the J gene lost 6 bases, with 7 bases spanning the gap. The CDR3 is made up of 12 amino acids. Germline-derived CDR1 and CDR2 are SGHTS and YDEGEE.